These 17 T cell receptor beta chains were sequenced from one sample in a study of T cell repertoires in cytomegalovirus infection. TCRdb ran MiXCR on the reads and lists one entry per CDR3 protein. The sample yields 200,000 to 300,000 distinct CDR3 sequences, 9% to 15% seen once. The sequencing sample was made of PBMCs. The receptors originated from a human donor in good health (CMV status not recorded). Some clones in this sample may be carry-over from other donors' samples.

Worth noting for this clonotype: A read error may explain this, as a much larger clone is one base away. The chain couples TRBV27 to TRBJ2-5; the match to TRBD1 covers 9 bases. Germline lookup yields CDR1 MNHEY and CDR2 SMNVEV (reference sequence). The CDR3 is 15 residues long. After removal of 4 bases from V and 7 bases from J, the junction contained 10 bases not matched to a gene. Written as DNA, the CDR3 is TGTGCCAGCAGTTCCGGGACAGGGAGGGGAACGACCCAGTACTTC. Translated: CASSSGTGRGTTQYF.

J is TRBJ2-1 and V is TRBV7-9; D call uncertain. Germline loops: CDR1 SEHNR, CDR2 FQNEAQ (reference sequence). The CDR3 loop spans 15 amino acids. V lost 4 bases, J lost 9 bases, and 19 bases lay in between. CDR3 nucleotide sequence: TGTGCCAGCAGCTATCTAATAGGATCAAAAAGTGAGCAGTTCTTC. It codes for CASSYLIGSKSEQFF.

This clonotype was found many times. The chain couples TRBV7-2 to TRBJ2-5; perhaps TRBD2 as D (6 bases). This CDR3 region has 15 residues. The V gene's germline CDR1 is SGHTA and CDR2 FQGNSA. Between the trimmed V and J ends, which lost 5 bases and 4 bases, there was a span of 17 bases. The CDR3: CASSVTGTGGETQYF. CDR3 nucleotides: TGTGCCAGCAGCGTCACCGGGACCGGGGGAGAGACCCAGTACTTC.

In the case of this clonotype: A much larger clone lies one base from this, so it may be a read error. The chain joins TRBV7-2 to TRBJ1-5, with 9 bases matching TRBD1. CDR1 is SGHTA and CDR2 is FQGNSA in the germline V gene. The CDR3 loop spans 15 amino acids. The CDR3 reads CASSPPGQGYQPKHF. The CDR3 nucleotides are TGTGCCAGCAGCCCACCGGGACAGGGATATCAGCCCAAGCATTTT. The variable domain in full, completed from reference TRBV7-2 and TRBJ1-5, reads GAGVSQSPSNKVTEKGKDVELRCDPISGHTALYWYRQSLGQGLEFLIYFQGNSAPDKSGLPSDRFSAERTGGSVSTLTIQRTQQEDSAVYLCASSPPGQGYQPKHFGDGTRLSIL.

This clonotype showed up just a few times. This sequence joins TRBV6-2 or TRBV6-3 and TRBJ2-7, with D perhaps matching TRBD1 (5 bases). Trimming removed 0 bases at V and 6 bases at J, with 12 bases between. The CDR3 spans 14 residues. Germline CDR1 reads MNHEY; CDR2 reads SVGEGT. The CDR3 loop is CASSYSDSFGEQYF. The DNA for the CDR3 is TGTGCCAGCAGTTACTCCGACAGCTTTGGCGAGCAGTACTTC.

V usage is TRBV19 and J usage is TRBJ1-2; 11 bases align to TRBD1. From germline, CDR1 is LNHDA and CDR2 SQIVND (reference sequence). V dropped 5 bases and J dropped 8; count of bases not matched to a gene: 7. This CDR3 has 14 amino acids. CDR3 in amino acids: CASSSGQGAWGYTF. CDR3 DNA sequence: TGTGCCAGTAGTTCCGGACAGGGGGCATGGGGCTACACCTTC.

This clonotype occurred many times. V gene TRBV10-3 combines with J gene TRBJ1-5, with D perhaps matching TRBD1 (5 bases). The CDR3 is made up of 15 amino acids. Trimming took off 3 bases at V and 3 bases at J, with 12 bases between the two ends. The germline gives CDR1 ENHRY, CDR2 SYGVKD. The CDR3 region has the DNA TGTGCCATCAGTGAAGGCCAGGGCCACAATCAGCCCCAGCATTTT. Translated: CAISEGQGHNQPQHF.

CDR3 residues: CASSLATGGNYGYTF. CDR3 coding DNA: TGCGCCAGCAGCTTGGCGACAGGGGGAAACTATGGCTACACCTTC. The V gene is TRBV5-1, the J gene TRBJ1-2; TRBD1 aligns across 9 bases. The CDR3 covers 15 residues. V gave up 0 bases and J gave up 2 bases; unmatched junction bases: 2. The V gene's germline CDR1 is SGHRS and CDR2 YFSETQ.

Many counts were recorded for this clonotype. CDR3 residues: CASSTSRGDTGELFF. Here the CDR3 DNA reads TGTGCCAGTAGTACCTCTCGAGGGGACACCGGGGAGCTGTTTTTT. The chain is built from TRBV19 and TRBJ2-2; D is tentatively TRBD1 or TRBD2 (5 bases each). Per germline, CDR1 LNHDA and CDR2 SQIVND (reference sequence). The germline V and J ends were trimmed by 4 bases and 3 bases, with 12 bases remaining between them. The CDR3 is made up of 15 amino acids.

The sample holds many counts of this clonotype. The chain couples TRBV29-1 to TRBJ2-1; 9 bases match TRBD2. CDR3 size: 19 residues. CDR1 SQVTM and CDR2 ANQGSEA come from the germline V gene. Trimming cost V 1 base and J 0 bases; bases outside gene matches: 13. The CDR3 bases are TGCAGCGTTGAAGTTACAATAGCGGGGGACTATAGCTCCTACAATGAGCAGTTCTTC. Amino acids: CSVEVTIAGDYSSYNEQFF.

The table lists this clonotype with many counts. This rearrangement joins TRBV28 to TRBJ2-6; 7 bases are a match to TRBD1. The V gene's germline CDR1 is MDHEN and CDR2 SYDVKM. V gave up 6 bases and J gave up 1 base; unmatched junction bases: 3. The CDR3 is 15 amino acids. As DNA, the CDR3 is TGTGCCAGCAGATCGACAGGGTCTGGGGCCAACGTCCTGACTTTC. The encoded protein is CASRSTGSGANVLTF.

The gene calls are TRBV19 and TRBJ2-7, with D unclear. Germline values: CDR1 LNHDA, CDR2 SQIVND (reference sequence). This CDR3 contains 14 residues. Trimming cost V 4 bases and J 5 bases, with 15 bases left between them. This chain's CDR3 is CASSNYAGANEQYF. The DNA of the CDR3 is TGTGCCAGTAGTAATTATGCAGGAGCCAACGAGCAGTACTTC.

This clonotype has a single count. Without the conserved terminal phenylalanine or tryptophan, this CDR3 likely stems from a read error. The chain links TRBV15 to TRBJ1-4; a weak D match, TRBD1 (5 bases). The CDR3 length is 17 residues. The germline V gene has CDR1 LNHNV and CDR2 YYDKDF (reference sequence). CDR3 DNA sequence: TGTGCCACCCGCAGCAGAATGCAGGGAGCAACTAATGAAAAACTGTTTTTG. As protein: CATRSRMQGATNEKLFL.

This clonotype was counted many times. A read error is possible here, since a much larger clone lies one base away. This chain connects TRBV7-9 to TRBJ2-1; 13 nucleotides line up with TRBD2. Germline V gene sequence: CDR1 SEHNR, CDR2 FQNEAQ (reference sequence). The CDR3 is made up of 15 amino acids. The junction had 2 bases not matched to a gene; V was cut back by 5 bases and J by 4 bases. CDR3 bases: TGTGCCAGCAGCCAACTAGCGGGAGGGTACAATGAGCAGTTCTTC. Translation: CASSQLAGGYNEQFF.

This clonotype occurred a few times. The V and J genes are TRBV28 and TRBJ2-1, with a weak D call TRBD2 (6 bases). Germline V gene sequence: CDR1 MDHEN, CDR2 SYDVKM. The length of the CDR3 is 13 residues. Trimming took 3 bases from V and 16 from J, leaving 19 bases between them. Written as DNA, the CDR3 is TGTGCCAGCAGTTTTAGCGCGGAGGGTCGTAGTTTCTTC. Protein product: CASSFSAEGRSFF.

The table lists this clonotype with a count of one. The rearrangement joins TRBV6-5 to TRBJ2-7; 7 bases are a match to TRBD2. The CDR3 consists of 14 residues. The trim removed 5 bases at V and 3 bases at J, leaving 7 bases unmatched. Germline CDR1 is MNHEY and CDR2 is SVGAGI. The CDR3 sequence: CASSRTSSGYEQYF. The CDR3 DNA follows: TGTGCCAGCAGTCGAACCTCTAGCGGCTACGAGCAGTACTTC.

Only a few counts were recorded for this clonotype. CDR3 bases: TGTGCCAGCAGTTCCTTCCGGACAGGCTTTAGCACAGATACGCAGTATTTT. It is translated as CASSSFRTGFSTDTQYF. This rearrangement joins TRBV6-5 to TRBJ2-3, with 7 positions matching TRBD1. Germline assignment: CDR1 MNHEY and CDR2 SVGAGI. Trimming cost V 4 bases and J 0 bases; bases outside gene matches: 10. CDR3 length: 17 residues.